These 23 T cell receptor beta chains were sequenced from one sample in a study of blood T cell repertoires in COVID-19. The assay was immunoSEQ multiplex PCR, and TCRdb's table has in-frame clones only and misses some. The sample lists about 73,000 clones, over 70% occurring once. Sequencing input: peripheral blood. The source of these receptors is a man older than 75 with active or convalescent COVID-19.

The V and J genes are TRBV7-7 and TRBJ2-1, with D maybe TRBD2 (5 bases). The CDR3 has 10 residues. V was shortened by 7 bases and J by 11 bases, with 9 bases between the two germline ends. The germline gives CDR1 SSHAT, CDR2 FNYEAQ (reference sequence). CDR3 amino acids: CASTRRKQFF. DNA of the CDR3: TGTGCCAGCACGCGGAGGAAGCAGTTCTTC. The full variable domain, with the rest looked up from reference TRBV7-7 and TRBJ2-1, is GAGVSQSPRYKVTKRGQDVTLRCDPISSHATLYWYQQALGQGPEFLTYFNYEAQPDKSGLPSDRFSAERPEGSISTLTIQRTEQRDSAMYRCASTRRKQFFGPGTRLTVL.

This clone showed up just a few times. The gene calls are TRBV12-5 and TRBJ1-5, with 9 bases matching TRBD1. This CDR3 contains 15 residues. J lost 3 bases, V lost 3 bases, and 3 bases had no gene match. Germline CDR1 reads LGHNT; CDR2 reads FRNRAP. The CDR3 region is CASGFGQGNNQPQHF. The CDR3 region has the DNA TGTGCTAGTGGTTTCGGACAGGGGAACAATCAGCCCCAGCATTTT.

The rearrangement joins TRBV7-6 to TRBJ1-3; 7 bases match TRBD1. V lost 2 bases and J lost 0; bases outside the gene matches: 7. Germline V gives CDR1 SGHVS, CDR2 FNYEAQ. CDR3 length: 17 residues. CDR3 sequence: CASSLTRQGISGNTIYF. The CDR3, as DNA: TGTGCCAGCAGCTTAACCAGACAGGGCATCTCTGGAAACACCATATATTTT.

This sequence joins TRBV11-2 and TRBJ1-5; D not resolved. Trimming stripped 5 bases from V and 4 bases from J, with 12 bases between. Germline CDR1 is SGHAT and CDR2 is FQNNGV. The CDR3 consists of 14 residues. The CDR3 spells CASSRPGKNQPQHF. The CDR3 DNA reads TGTGCCAGCAGCCGCCCCGGGAAAAATCAGCCCCAGCATTTT.

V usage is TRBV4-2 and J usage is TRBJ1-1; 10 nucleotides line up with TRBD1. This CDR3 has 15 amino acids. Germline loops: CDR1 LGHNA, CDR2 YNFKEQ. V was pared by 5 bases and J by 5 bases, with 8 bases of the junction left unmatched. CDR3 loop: CASSTQTGGMTEAFF. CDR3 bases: TGTGCCAGCAGCACCCAGACAGGGGGCATGACTGAAGCTTTCTTT.

The CDR3 region is CASSYSSLASDEQYF. CDR3 in DNA: TGTGCCAGCAGTTACTCGAGCCTAGCGAGTGACGAGCAGTACTTC. This sequence joins TRBV6-5 and TRBJ2-7; D may be TRBD2 (6 bases). Germline CDR1 reads MNHEY; CDR2 reads SVGAGI. Trimming left V 0 bases short and J 5 bases short, with 14 bases between. This CDR3 is built from 15 residues.

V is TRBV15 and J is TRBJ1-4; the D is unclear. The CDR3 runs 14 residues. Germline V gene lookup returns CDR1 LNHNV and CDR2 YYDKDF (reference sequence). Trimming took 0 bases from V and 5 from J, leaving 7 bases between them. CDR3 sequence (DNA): TGTGCCACCAGCAGAGACCATGCGAATGAAAAACTGTTTTTT. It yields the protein CATSRDHANEKLFF.

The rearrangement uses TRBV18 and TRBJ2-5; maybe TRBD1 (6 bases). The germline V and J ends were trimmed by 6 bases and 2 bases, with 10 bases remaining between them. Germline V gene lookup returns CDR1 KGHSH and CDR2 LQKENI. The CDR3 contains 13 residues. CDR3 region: CASSSDRQETQYF. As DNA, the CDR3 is TGTGCCAGCTCTTCGGACAGACAAGAGACCCAGTACTTC.

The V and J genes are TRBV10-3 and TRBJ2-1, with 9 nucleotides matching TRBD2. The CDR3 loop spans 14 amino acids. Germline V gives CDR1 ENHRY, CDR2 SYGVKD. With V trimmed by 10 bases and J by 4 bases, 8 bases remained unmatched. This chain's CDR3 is CATEPSGAYNEQFF. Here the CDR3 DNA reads TGTGCCACGGAACCTAGCGGGGCTTACAATGAGCAGTTCTTC.

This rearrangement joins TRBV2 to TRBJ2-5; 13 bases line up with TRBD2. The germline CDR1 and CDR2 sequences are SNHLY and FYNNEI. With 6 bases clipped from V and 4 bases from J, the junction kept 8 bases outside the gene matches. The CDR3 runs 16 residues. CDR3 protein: CASRLTSGRRTETQYF. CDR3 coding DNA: TGTGCCAGCAGGCTGACTAGCGGGAGGCGTACAGAGACCCAGTACTTC.

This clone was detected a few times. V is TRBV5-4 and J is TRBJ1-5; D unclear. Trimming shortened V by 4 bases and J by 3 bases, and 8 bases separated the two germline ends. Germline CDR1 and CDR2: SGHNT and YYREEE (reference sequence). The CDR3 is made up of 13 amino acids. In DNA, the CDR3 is TGTGCCAGCAGCCCTTCCCCCAATCAGCCCCAGCATTTT. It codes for CASSPSPNQPQHF.

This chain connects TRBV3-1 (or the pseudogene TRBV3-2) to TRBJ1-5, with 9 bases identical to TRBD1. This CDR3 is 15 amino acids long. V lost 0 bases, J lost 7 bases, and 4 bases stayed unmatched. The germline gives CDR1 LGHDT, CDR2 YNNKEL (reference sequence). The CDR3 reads CASSQETDRGQPQHF. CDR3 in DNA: TGTGCCAGCAGCCAAGAAACGGACAGGGGACAGCCCCAGCATTTT.

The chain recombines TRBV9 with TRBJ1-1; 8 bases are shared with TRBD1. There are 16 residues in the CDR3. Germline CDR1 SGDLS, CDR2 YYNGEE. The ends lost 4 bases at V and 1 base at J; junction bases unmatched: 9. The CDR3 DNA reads TGTGCCAGCAGCAAAGGGGGAGACAGGGGGAACACTGAAGCTTTCTTT. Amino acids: CASSKGGDRGNTEAFF. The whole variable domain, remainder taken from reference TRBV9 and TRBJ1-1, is DSGVTQTPKHLITATGQRVTLRCSPRSGDLSVYWYQQSLDQGLQFLIQYYNGEERAKGNILERFSAQQFPDLHSELNLSSLELGDSALYFCASSKGGDRGNTEAFFGQGTRLTVV.

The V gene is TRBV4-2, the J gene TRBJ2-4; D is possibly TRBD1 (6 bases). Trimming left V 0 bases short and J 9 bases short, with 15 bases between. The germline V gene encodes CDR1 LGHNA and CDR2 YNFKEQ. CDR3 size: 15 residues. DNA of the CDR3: TGTGCCAGCAGCCAAGATATGGCTAGGGGGAGCATTCAGTACTTC. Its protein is CASSQDMARGSIQYF.

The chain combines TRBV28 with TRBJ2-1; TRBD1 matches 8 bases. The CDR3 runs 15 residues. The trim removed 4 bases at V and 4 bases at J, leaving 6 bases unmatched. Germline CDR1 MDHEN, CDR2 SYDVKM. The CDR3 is CASSWTGSGYNEQFF. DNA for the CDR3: TGTGCCAGCAGTTGGACAGGGTCCGGATACAATGAGCAGTTCTTC.

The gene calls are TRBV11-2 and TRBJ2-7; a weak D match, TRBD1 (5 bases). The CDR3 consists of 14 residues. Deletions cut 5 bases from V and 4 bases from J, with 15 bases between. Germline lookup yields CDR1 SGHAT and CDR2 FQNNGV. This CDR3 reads CASSPLWGLYEQYF. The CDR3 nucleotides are TGTGCCAGCAGCCCCCTCTGGGGCCTTTACGAGCAGTACTTC. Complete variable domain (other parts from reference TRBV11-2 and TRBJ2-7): EAGVAQSPRYKIIEKRQSVAFWCNPISGHATLYWYQQILGQGPKLLIQFQNNGVVDDSQLPKDRFSAERLKGVDSTLKIQPAKLEDSAVYLCASSPLWGLYEQYFGPGTRLTVT.

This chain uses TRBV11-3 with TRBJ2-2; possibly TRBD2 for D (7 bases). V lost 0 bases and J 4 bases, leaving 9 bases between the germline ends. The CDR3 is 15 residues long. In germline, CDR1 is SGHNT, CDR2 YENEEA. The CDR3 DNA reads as TGTGCCAGCAGCTTAGACGGGGGGCCCACCGGGGAGCTGTTTTTT. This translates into CASSLDGGPTGELFF. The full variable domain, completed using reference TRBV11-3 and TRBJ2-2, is EAGVVQSPRYKIIEKKQPVAFWCNPISGHNTLYWYLQNLGQGPELLIRYENEEAVDDSQLPKDRFSAERLKGVDSTLKIQPAELGDSAVYLCASSLDGGPTGELFFGEGSRLTVL.

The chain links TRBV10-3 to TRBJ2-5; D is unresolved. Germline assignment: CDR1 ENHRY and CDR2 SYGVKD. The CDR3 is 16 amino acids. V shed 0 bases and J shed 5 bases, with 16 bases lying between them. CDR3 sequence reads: CAISESIGSGGETQYF. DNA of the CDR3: TGTGCCATCAGTGAGTCGATAGGTTCAGGTGGGGAGACCCAGTACTTC.

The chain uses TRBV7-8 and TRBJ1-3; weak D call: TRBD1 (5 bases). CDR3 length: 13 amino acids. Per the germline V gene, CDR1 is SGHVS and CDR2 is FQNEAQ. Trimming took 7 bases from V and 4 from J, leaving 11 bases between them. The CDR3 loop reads CASKLGLGNTIYF. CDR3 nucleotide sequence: TGTGCCAGCAAATTGGGGCTCGGAAACACCATATATTTT.

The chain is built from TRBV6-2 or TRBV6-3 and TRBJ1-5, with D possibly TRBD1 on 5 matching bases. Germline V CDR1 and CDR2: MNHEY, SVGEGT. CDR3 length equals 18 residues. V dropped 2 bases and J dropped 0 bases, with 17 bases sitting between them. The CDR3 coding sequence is TGTGCCAGCAGTTACGTCTTGACAGAGAAGTATAGCAATCAGCCCCAGCATTTT. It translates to CASSYVLTEKYSNQPQHF.

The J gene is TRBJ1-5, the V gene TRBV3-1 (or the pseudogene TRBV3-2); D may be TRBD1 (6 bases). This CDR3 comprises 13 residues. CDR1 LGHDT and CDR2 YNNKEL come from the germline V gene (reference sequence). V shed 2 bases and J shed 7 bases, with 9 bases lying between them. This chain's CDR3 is CASSQITGQPQHF. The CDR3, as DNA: TGTGCCAGCAGCCAAATCACAGGGCAGCCCCAGCATTTT.

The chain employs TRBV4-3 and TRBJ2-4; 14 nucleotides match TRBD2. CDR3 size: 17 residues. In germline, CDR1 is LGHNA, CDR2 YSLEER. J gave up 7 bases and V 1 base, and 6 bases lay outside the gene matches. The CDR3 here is CASSQAWGTSGSNIQYF. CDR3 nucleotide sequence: TGCGCCAGCAGCCAAGCCTGGGGGACTAGCGGGAGTAACATTCAGTACTTC.

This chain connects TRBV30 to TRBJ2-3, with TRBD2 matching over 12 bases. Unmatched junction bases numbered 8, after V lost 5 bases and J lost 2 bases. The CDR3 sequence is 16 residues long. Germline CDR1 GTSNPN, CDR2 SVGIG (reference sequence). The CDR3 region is CAWGKGTSGLTDTQYF. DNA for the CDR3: TGTGCCTGGGGAAAAGGGACTAGCGGGCTCACAGATACGCAGTATTTT.